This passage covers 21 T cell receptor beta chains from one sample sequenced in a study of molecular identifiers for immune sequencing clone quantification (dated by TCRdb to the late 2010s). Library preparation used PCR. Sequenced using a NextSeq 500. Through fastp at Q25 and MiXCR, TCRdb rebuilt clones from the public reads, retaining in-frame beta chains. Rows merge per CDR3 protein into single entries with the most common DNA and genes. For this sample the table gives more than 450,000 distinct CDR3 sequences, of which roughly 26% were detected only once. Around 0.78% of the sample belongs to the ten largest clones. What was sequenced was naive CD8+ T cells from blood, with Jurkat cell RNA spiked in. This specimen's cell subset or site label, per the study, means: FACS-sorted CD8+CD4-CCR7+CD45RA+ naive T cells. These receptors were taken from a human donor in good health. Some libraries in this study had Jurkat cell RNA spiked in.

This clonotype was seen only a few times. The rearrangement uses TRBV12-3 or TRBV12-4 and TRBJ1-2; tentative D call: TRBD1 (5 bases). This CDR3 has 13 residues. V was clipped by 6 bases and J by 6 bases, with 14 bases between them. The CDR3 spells CASRGPGANGYTF. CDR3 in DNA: TGTGCCAGCAGGGGACCCGGGGCGAATGGCTACACCTTC.

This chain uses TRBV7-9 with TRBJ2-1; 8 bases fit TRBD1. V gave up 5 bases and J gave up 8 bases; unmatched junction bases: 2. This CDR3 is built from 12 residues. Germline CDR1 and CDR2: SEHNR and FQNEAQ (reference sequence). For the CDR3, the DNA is TGTGCCAGCAGCAGACAGGGGTATGAGCAGTTCTTC. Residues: CASSRQGYEQFF.

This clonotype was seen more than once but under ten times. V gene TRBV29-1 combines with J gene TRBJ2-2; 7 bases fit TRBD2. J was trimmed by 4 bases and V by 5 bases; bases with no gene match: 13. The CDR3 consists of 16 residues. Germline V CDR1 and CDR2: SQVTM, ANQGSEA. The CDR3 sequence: CSVWGGRDYGTGELFF. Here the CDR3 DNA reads TGCAGCGTTTGGGGTGGCCGGGACTACGGCACCGGGGAGCTGTTTTTT.

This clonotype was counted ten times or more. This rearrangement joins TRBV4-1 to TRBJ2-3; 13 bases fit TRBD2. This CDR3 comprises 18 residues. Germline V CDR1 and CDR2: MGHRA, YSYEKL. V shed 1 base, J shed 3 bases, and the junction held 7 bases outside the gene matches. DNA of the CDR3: TGCGCCAGCAGCCAAGTTACCGGGACTAGCGGGATAACAGATACGCAGTATTTT. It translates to CASSQVTGTSGITDTQYF.

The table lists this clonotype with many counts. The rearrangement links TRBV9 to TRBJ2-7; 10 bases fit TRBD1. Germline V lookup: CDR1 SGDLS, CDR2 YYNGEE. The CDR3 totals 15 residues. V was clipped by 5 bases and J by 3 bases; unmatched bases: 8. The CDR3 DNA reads TGTGCCAGCAGTCATACCGGGACAGGGGACTACGAGCAGTACTTC. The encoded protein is CASSHTGTGDYEQYF.

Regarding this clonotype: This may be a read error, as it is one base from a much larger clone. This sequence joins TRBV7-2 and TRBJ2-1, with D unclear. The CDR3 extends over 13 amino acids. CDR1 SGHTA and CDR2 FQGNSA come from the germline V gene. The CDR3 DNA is TGTGCCAGCAGCCTCGACGCCTACAATGAGCAGATCTTC. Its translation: CASSLDAYNEQIF.

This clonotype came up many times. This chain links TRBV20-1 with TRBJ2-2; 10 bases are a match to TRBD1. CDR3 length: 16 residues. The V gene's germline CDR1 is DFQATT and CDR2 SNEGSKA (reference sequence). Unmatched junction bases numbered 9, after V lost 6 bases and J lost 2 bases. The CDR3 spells CSAKDRDRGNTGELFF. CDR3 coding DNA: TGCAGTGCCAAAGATAGGGACAGGGGAAACACCGGGGAGCTGTTTTTT.

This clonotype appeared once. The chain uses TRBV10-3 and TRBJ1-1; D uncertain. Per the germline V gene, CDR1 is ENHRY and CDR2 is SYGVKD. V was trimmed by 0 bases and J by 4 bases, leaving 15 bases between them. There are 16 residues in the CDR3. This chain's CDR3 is CAISESGATYVTEAFF. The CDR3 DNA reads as TGTGCCATCAGTGAGTCGGGAGCGACCTATGTCACTGAAGCTTTCTTT.

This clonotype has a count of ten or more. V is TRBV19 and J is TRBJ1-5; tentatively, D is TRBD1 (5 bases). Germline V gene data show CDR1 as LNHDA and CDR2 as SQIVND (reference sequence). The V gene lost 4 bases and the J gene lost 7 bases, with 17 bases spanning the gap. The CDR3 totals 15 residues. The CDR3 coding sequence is TGTGCCAGTAGTACCGGGACCTCCTCGGGACAGCCCCAGCATTTT. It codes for CASSTGTSSGQPQHF.

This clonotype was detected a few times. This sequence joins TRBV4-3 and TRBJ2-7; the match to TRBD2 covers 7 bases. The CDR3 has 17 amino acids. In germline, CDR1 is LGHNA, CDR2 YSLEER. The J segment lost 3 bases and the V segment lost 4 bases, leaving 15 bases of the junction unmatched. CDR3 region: CASSPSLRLAEGYEQYF. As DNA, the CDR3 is TGCGCCAGCAGCCCAAGTTTAAGGCTAGCGGAGGGCTACGAGCAGTACTTC.

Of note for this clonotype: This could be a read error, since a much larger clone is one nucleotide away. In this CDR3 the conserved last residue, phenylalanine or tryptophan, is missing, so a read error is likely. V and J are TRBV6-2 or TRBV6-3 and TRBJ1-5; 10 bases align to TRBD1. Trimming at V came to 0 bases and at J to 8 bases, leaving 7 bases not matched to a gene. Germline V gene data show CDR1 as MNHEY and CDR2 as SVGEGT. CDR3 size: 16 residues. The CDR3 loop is CASSYSKTGGFEPQHY. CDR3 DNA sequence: TGTGCCAGCAGTTACTCGAAGACAGGGGGCTTTGAGCCCCAGCATTAT.

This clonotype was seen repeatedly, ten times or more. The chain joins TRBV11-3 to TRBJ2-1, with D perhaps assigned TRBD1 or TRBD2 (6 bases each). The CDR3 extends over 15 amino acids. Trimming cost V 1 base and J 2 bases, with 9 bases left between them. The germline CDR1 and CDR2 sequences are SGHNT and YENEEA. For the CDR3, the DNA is TGTGCCAGCAGCTTAGGGGGGGCGACCTACAATGAGCAGTTCTTC. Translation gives CASSLGGATYNEQFF. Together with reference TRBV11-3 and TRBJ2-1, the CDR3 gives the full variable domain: EAGVVQSPRYKIIEKKQPVAFWCNPISGHNTLYWYLQNLGQGPELLIRYENEEAVDDSQLPKDRFSAERLKGVDSTLKIQPAELGDSAVYLCASSLGGATYNEQFFGPGTRLTVL.

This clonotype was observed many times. For the CDR3, the DNA is TGTGCCAGCAGTTACAGGCAGGTAACGGACACTGAAGCTTTCTTT. It translates to CASSYRQVTDTEAFF. The rearrangement joins TRBV6-5 to TRBJ1-1; D is ambiguous. Per germline, CDR1 MNHEY and CDR2 SVGAGI. Trimming removed 2 bases at V and 3 bases at J, with 13 bases between. CDR3 size: 15 residues.

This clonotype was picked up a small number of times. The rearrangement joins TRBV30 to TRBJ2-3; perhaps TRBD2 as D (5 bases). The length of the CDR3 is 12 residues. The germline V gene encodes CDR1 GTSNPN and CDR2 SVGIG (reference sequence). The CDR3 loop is CARDFGTDTQYF. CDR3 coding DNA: TGTGCTCGGGATTTTGGCACAGATACGCAGTATTTT. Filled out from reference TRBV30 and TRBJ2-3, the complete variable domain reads SQTIHQWPATLVQPVGSPLSLECTVEGTSNPNLYWYRQAAGRGLQLLFYSVGIGQISSEVPQNLSASRPQDRQFILSSKKLLLSDSGFYLCARDFGTDTQYFGPGTRLTVL.

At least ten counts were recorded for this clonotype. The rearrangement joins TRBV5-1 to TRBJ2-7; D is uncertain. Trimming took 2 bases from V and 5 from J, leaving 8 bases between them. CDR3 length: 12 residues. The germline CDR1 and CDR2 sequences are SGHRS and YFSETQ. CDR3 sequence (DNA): TGCGCCAGCAGCTTTAACATGGACGAGCAGTACTTC. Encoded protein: CASSFNMDEQYF. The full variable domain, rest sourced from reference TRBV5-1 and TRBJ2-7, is KAGVTQTPRYLIKTRGQQVTLSCSPISGHRSVSWYQQTPGQGLQFLFEYFSETQRNKGNFPGRFSGRQFSNSRSEMNVSTLELGDSALYLCASSFNMDEQYFGPGTRLTVT.

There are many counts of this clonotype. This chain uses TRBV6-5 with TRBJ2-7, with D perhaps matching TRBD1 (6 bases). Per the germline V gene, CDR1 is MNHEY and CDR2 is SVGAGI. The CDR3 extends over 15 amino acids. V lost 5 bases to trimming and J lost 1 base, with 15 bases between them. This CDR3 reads CASSPGTPSSYEQYF. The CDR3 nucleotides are TGTGCCAGCAGTCCCGGGACACCATCTTCCTACGAGCAGTACTTC.

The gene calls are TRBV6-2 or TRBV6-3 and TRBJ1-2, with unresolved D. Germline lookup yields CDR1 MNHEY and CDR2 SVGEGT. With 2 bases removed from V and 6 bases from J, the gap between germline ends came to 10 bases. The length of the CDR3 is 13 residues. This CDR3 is CASSYVRIHGYTF. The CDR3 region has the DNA TGTGCCAGCAGTTACGTTCGGATTCATGGCTACACCTTC.

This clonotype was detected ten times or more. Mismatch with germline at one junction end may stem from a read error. The CDR3 sequence is CASSLASGSSDEQFF. DNA of the CDR3: TGCGCCAGCAGTTTGGCTAGCGGGAGTAGCGATGAGCAGTTCTTC. The chain has TRBV5-1 and TRBJ2-1; 10 bases agree with TRBD2. The CDR3 is 15 amino acids. Per the germline V gene, CDR1 is SGHRS and CDR2 is YFSETQ.

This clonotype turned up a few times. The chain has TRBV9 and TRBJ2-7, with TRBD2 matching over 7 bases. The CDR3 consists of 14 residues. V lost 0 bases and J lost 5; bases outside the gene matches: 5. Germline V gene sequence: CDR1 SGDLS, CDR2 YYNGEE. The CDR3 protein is CASSVDKRGDEQYF. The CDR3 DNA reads TGTGCCAGCAGCGTAGATAAGCGGGGAGACGAGCAGTACTTC.

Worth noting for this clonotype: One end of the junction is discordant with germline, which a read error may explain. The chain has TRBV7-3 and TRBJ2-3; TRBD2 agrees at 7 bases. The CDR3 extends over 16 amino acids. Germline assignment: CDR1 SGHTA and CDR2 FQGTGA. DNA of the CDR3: TGTGCCAGCAGCTTAGGCCTAGCGGTGAGCACAGGTACGCAGTATTTT. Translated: CASSLGLAVSTGTQYF.

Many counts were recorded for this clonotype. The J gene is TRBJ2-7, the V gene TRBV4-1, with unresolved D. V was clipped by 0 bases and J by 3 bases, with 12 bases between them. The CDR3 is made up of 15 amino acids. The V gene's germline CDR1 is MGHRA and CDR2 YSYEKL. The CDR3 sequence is CASSQDGRSFYEQYF. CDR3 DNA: TGCGCCAGCAGCCAAGACGGGCGCAGTTTCTACGAGCAGTACTTC.